Below, 21 T cell receptor beta chains from the same sample are listed, as sequenced in a study of blood T cells in healthy people across ages. The authors ran a second PCR of about 7 to 11 cycles using a sample-barcoded 5' primer and a J-beta primer mix. TCRdb itself ran the 5' RACE reads through MiXCR, one entry per CDR3 protein. The sample contains under 700,000 distinct CDR3 sequences, under 30% of which appear only once. These data also featured in a second study, about T cells of mothers and their children.

The sequenced material came from blood. These receptors all come from a boy aged 5-17 years in good health.

This clonotype was seen more than once but under ten times. A read error may account for a junction end that differs from germline. The J gene is TRBJ2-3, the V gene TRBV13; TRBD1 might be the D (5 bases). From germline, CDR1 is PRHDT and CDR2 FYEKMQ (reference sequence). The CDR3 loop spans 12 amino acids. CDR3 residues: CVSSQGTDTQYF. The CDR3 nucleotides read TGTGTCAGCAGCCAGGGAACAGATACGCAGTATTTT.

The chain is built from TRBV20-1 and TRBJ2-1; 10 bases fit TRBD2. Per the germline V gene, CDR1 is DFQATT and CDR2 is SNEGSKA (reference sequence). V trimming: 5 bases; J trimming: 7 bases; junction bases outside the gene matches: 11. CDR3 length: 15 amino acids. The CDR3 DNA follows: TGCAGTGCTGGGAGCAGCGGGAGGGCCCGGAATGAGCAGTTCTTC. Translation gives CSAGSSGRARNEQFF.

This clonotype appeared a few times. The rearrangement links TRBV15 to TRBJ2-2; D not resolved. V lost 5 bases to trimming and J lost 0 bases, with 10 bases between them. Germline V lookup: CDR1 LNHNV, CDR2 YYDKDF (reference sequence). The CDR3 is 15 residues long. CDR3 amino acids: CATSPRTANTGELFF. In nucleotides, the CDR3 is TGTGCCACCAGCCCTCGGACGGCGAACACCGGGGAGCTGTTTTTT.

The chain employs TRBV5-5 and TRBJ1-5; D gene unclear. The CDR3 length is 16 residues. The germline CDR1 and CDR2 sequences are SGHKS and YYEKEE (reference sequence). V gave up 2 bases and J gave up 0 bases, with 12 bases separating them. CDR3 in amino acids: CASSLGTENSNQPQHF. The CDR3 bases are TGTGCCAGCAGCTTAGGCACAGAGAATAGCAATCAGCCCCAGCATTTT.

This clonotype was counted a few times. The genes are TRBV28 and TRBJ1-4; TRBD1 might be the D (5 bases). This CDR3 is built from 14 residues. Germline assignment: CDR1 MDHEN and CDR2 SYDVKM. The ends were cut back, 7 bases at V and 7 bases at J, with 16 bases in the middle. CDR3 in amino acids: CASKQQGGAEKLFF. CDR3 sequence (DNA): TGTGCCAGCAAACAGCAGGGAGGTGCTGAAAAACTGTTTTTT.

This clonotype came up many times. The chain employs TRBV5-1 and TRBJ1-1; D gene ambiguous. The germline gives CDR1 SGHRS, CDR2 YFSETQ. There are 14 residues in the CDR3. V gave up 1 base and J gave up 2 bases, with 9 bases separating them. CDR3 protein: CASSLIGPNTEAFF. CDR3 DNA: TGCGCCAGCAGCTTGATCGGCCCTAACACTGAAGCTTTCTTT.

The chain uses TRBV14 and TRBJ2-7; 11 bases map to TRBD1. Germline V gene data show CDR1 as SGHDN and CDR2 as FVKESK. The J segment lost 2 bases and the V segment lost 1 base, leaving 4 bases of the junction unmatched. The CDR3 is made up of 16 amino acids. CDR3 residues: CASSQGWGQGAYEQYF. The CDR3 region has the DNA TGTGCCAGCAGCCAAGGGTGGGGACAGGGGGCCTACGAGCAGTACTTC.

There are a few counts of this clonotype. The germline gene is not matched at one end of the junction; a read error may be the cause. The rearrangement uses TRBV10-2 and TRBJ1-4, with 9 nucleotides matching TRBD1. This CDR3 is built from 14 residues. CDR1 and CDR2 (germline): WSHSY, SAAADI. The CDR3 sequence: CASSVEDRGRKLLF. The CDR3 DNA sequence: TGCGCCAGCAGTGTGGAGGACAGGGGTCGAAAACTGCTTTTT.

The chain couples TRBV20-1 to TRBJ2-7, with 8 nucleotides matching TRBD1. The CDR3 runs to 14 residues. The ends lost 5 bases at V and 2 bases at J; junction bases unmatched: 8. Germline V gene lookup returns CDR1 DFQATT and CDR2 SNEGSKA (reference sequence). Written as DNA, the CDR3 is TGCAGTGCTTCCGGGACAGGCAACCCCTACGAGCAGTACTTC. It translates to CSASGTGNPYEQYF.

This clonotype has just a few counts. One end of the junction does not line up with germline, which may come from a read error. This rearrangement joins TRBV7-9 to TRBJ2-1, with 10 positions matching TRBD2. The CDR3 sequence is 18 residues long. Germline CDR1 and CDR2: SEHNR and FQNEAQ (reference sequence). The CDR3 sequence: CASSPPASGRGRVNEQSF. CDR3 bases: TGTGCCAGCAGCCCCCCGGCGAGCGGGAGGGGCAGGGTGAATGAGCAGTCCTTC.

The CDR3 DNA follows: TGTGCCAGCAGTCCCAGGCGATTAGGCGGGACGGAAGCTTTCTTT. This gives the protein CASSPRRLGGTEAFF. The rearrangement uses TRBV12-3 or TRBV12-4 and TRBJ1-1, with TRBD1 as a possible D gene (5 bases). V gave up 5 bases and J gave up 8 bases, with 21 bases separating them. This CDR3 is built from 15 residues.

This clonotype was counted between two and nine times. This chain links TRBV20-1 with TRBJ2-5; D could derive from TRBD1 or TRBD2 (6 bases each). This CDR3 comprises 14 residues. V was cut by 0 bases and J by 2 bases, with 10 bases left in between. Germline V CDR1 and CDR2: DFQATT, SNEGSKA (reference sequence). The CDR3 reads CSARDRGAQETQYF. The CDR3 DNA reads as TGCAGTGCTAGAGATAGGGGGGCGCAAGAGACCCAGTACTTC.

The chain carries TRBV2 and TRBJ1-4; D ambiguous. Germline V lookup: CDR1 SNHLY, CDR2 FYNNEI. The V end lost 4 bases, the J end lost 6 bases, and 15 bases lay between the germline ends. This CDR3 region has 15 residues. The CDR3 nucleotides read TGTGCCAGCAGTGCGCAGAGCGATGGAGATGAAAAACTGTTTTTT. Protein: CASSAQSDGDEKLFF.

The CDR3 DNA is TGTGCCAGCGGTGGCGGGAGCGGGTACGAGCAGTACTTC. Translated, it gives CASGGGSGYEQYF. The rearrangement joins TRBV28 to TRBJ2-7, with 7 bases matching TRBD2. The CDR3 has 13 residues. Germline V gives CDR1 MDHEN, CDR2 SYDVKM. Trimming took 8 bases from V and 4 from J; bases not matched to a gene: 8.

This clonotype was seen a handful of times. A read error may be the cause here, since a much bigger clone is one base away. CDR3 DNA: TGTGCCAGCAACTTTGGGGGGCGCCAAGGGACTGAAGCTTTCTTT. Protein product: CASNFGGRQGTEAFF. This chain links TRBV4-2 with TRBJ1-1, with a tentative D call TRBD1 (6 bases). Trimming removed 7 bases at V and 5 bases at J, with 20 bases between. Germline V gives CDR1 LGHNA, CDR2 YNFKEQ. The CDR3 sequence is 15 residues long.

The J gene is TRBJ2-3, the V gene TRBV5-6; unclear D gene. Germline V gives CDR1 SGHDT, CDR2 YYEEEE. V gave up 4 bases and J gave up 2 bases, with 14 bases separating them. The CDR3 is made up of 15 amino acids. Written as DNA, the CDR3 is TGTGCCAGCAGCCACCCTCTCCAAATCACAGATACGCAGTATTTT. It specifies CASSHPLQITDTQYF.

This clonotype has more than one count but fewer than ten. The CDR3 loop is CASSIPGRGLSYEQYF. Here the CDR3 DNA reads TGTGCCAGCAGCATTCCGGGGAGGGGCCTCTCCTACGAGCAGTACTTC. The chain is built from TRBV7-2 and TRBJ2-5, with 7 bases aligning to TRBD2. The J call may not be correct, given that the DNA end is closer to TRBJ2-7. Germline CDR1 SGHTA, CDR2 FQGNSA. The CDR3 is 16 residues long.

The chain has TRBV20-1 and TRBJ2-4; the D gene could be TRBD1 or TRBD2 (5 bases each). Trimming took off 5 bases at V and 9 bases at J, with 23 bases between the two ends. The CDR3 is 15 amino acids. Germline-derived CDR1 and CDR2 are DFQATT and SNEGSKA (reference sequence). The DNA for the CDR3 is TGCAGTGCTGGCGGCCTAGGGACCCCAAACGGCATTCAGTACTTC. This gives the protein CSAGGLGTPNGIQYF.

This clonotype was recorded a few times. The J gene is TRBJ1-3, the V gene TRBV5-1; tentatively, D is TRBD1 (5 bases). Germline CDR1 SGHRS, CDR2 YFSETQ. CDR3 length: 16 amino acids. Between the trimmed V and J ends, which lost 2 bases and 0 bases, there was a span of 12 bases. CDR3 in amino acids: CASSFQGPSSGNTIYF. The CDR3 DNA sequence: TGCGCCAGCAGCTTCCAGGGACCGAGCTCTGGAAACACCATATATTTT.

This clonotype was counted only a few times. The V gene is TRBV5-1, the J gene TRBJ2-3; D is possibly TRBD1 (5 bases). V was clipped by 4 bases and J by 2 bases, with 11 bases between them. Germline loops: CDR1 SGHRS, CDR2 YFSETQ. This CDR3 has 14 amino acids. CDR3 in DNA: TGCGCCAGCAGCAGCCGACAGCTCACAGATACGCAGTATTTT. Amino acid sequence: CASSSRQLTDTQYF. Looking up the rest from reference TRBV5-1 and TRBJ2-3 gives the full variable domain: KAGVTQTPRYLIKTRGQQVTLSCSPISGHRSVSWYQQTPGQGLQFLFEYFSETQRNKGNFPGRFSGRQFSNSRSEMNVSTLELGDSALYLCASSSRQLTDTQYFGPGTRLTVL.

There are a few counts of this clonotype. The CDR3 DNA reads as TGCAGCGTCCATAGCGGGGGGCCTGACTCAAGCTCCTACAATGAGCAGTTCTTC. This sequence encodes CSVHSGGPDSSSYNEQFF. The chain carries TRBV29-1 and TRBJ2-1; 10 bases are a match to TRBD2. Unmatched junction bases numbered 14, after V lost 6 bases and J lost 0 bases. The CDR3 spans 18 residues. CDR1 and CDR2 from the germline V gene are SQVTM and ANQGSEA.